The entry below gives a single T cell receptor (beta chain) sequence along with its context. Its cognate antigen is unknown. These data originate in a study of T-cell reconstitution after alpha-beta-depleted transplantation in children. CDR3 size: 13 residues. Germline V gene lookup returns CDR1 SNHLY and CDR2 FYNNEI. The trim removed 6 bases at V and 7 bases at J, leaving 8 bases unmatched. Study-level points and caveats: Newly generated T cells supplied most T-cell counts and diversity one year post-transplant. Alpha-beta T cells present about two months after transplant were reported to originate from several hundred expanded graft clones. Day-60 TCRbeta diversity that was high in some patients was derived from surviving recipient T cells and thymic progenitors.

The TCRbeta library incorporated unique molecular identifiers. Using its own MiXCR run on the PCR reads, TCRdb lists one record per CDR3 protein. The sample contains about a million distinct CDR3 sequences, about 29% of which appear only once. The source was PBMCs, mostly from graft donor cells, collected 360 days after TCRalphabeta/CD19-depleted stem cell transplant. The sequence was collected from a boy in the first two years of life who had a stem cell transplant for SCID, so the T cells may come from the graft donor. V is TRBV2 and J is TRBJ2-5; 7 bases are shared with TRBD2. CDR3: CASRDPGLTTQYF. For the CDR3, the DNA is TGTGCCAGCAGAGATCCGGGACTAACGACCCAGTACTTC. Together with reference TRBV2 and TRBJ2-5, the CDR3 gives the full variable domain: EPEVTQTPSHQVTQMGQEVILRCVPISNHLYFYWYRQILGQKVEFLVSFYNNEISEKSEIFDDQFSVERPDGSNFTLKIRSTKLEDSAMYFCASRDPGLTTQYFGPGTRLLVL.